This T cell receptor (beta chain) derives from a study of blood T cell repertoires in COVID-19 (dated by TCRdb to 2018 to 2020). With respect to the entire study: Collaborator samples came from the United States, Italy and Spain and covered acute and convalescent phases of COVID-19. Deeply sampled blood TCRbeta repertoires from subjects exposed to, actively infected with, or recovered from COVID-19 were included in the dataset. A de-identified subject ID, COVID-19 status, age in years and sex were almost always included in the sample metadata. Samples were obtained from the ongoing ImmuneRACE study (first 160 participants) and from approximately 1,200 subjects provided by 6 global collaborators. The repertoires were released in a freely available public database meant as a resource for research on the immune response to SARS-CoV-2. Where available, HLA class I and class II types were taken from metadata supplied by the sample provider and were not determined by assay-based typing. The prospective study material was composed of cDNA or gDNA derived from T cells, B-cell-depleted T cells, or PBMCs.

A second Seattle source provided samples from volunteer blood donors who had recovered from COVID-19. Collaborating institutions collected whole blood in K2EDTA tubes following their own protocols. For TCRbeta analysis, collaborators shipped samples as frozen whole blood, isolated PBMCs, or DNA extracted from either of those sample types. Concerning this clone: Its antigen target is currently unknown. Base qualities are not recorded, but no much larger clone differs from it by a single base.

Cut back by 2 bases and 6 bases, the V and J ends lie 16 bases apart. CDR1 is given as SGHAT and CDR2 as FQNNGV, both from the germline V gene. The CDR3 numbers 15 residues from cysteine through phenylalanine. CDR3 DNA is the only sequence kept; it has 45 bases, read in frame from the first base. The immunoSEQ Assay, a bias-controlled multiplex PCR, was used to amplify TCRbeta CDR3 regions from genomic DNA. As for the authors' bioinformatics: The number of nucleated cells in each sample was estimated by amplification of reference gene primers within the assay. To quantify the absolute abundance of each unique TCRbeta CDR3 rearrangement, sequence reads were collapsed and filtered. For each sample, productive Simpson clonality was calculated as the square root of Simpson's diversity index across productive rearrangements. Entries here come from immuneACCESS through TCRdb and include only in-frame sequences with V and J called. Some clones fail to appear in such tables; in the studies checked, an unresolved V gene covers under half of the shortfall, and the cause of the remainder is unknown. The DNA gave D and trimming, while V, J and clone size come from that table. Here the sample has 200,000 or so clones; around 82% occur a single time. The top ten clones comprise over 2.5% of the sample.

Beyond this particular receptor, the publication reports: How much clinical and demographic metadata was included differed by source and by participant, and the metadata was provided uncurated.

Rearrangement joined TRBV11-2 to TRBJ1-2, with no reliable assignment of the D segment. The sample taken for sequencing was peripheral blood. The sequence derives from a woman in her 30s who had recovered from COVID-19. The CDR3 here reads CASSLLDGSQNGYTF. The bases are TGTGCCAGCAGCTTATTGGACGGGAGCCAAAATGGCTACACCTTC.